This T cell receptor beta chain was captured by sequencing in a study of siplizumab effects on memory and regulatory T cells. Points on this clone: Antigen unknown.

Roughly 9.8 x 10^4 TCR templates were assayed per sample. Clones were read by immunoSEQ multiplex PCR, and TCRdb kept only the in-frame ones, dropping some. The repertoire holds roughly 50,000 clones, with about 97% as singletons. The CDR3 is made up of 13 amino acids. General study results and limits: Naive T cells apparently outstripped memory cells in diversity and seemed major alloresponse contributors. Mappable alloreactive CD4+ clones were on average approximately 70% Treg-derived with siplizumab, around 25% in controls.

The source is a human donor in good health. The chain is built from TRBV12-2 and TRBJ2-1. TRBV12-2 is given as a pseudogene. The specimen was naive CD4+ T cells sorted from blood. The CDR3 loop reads CASRLECLNEQFF. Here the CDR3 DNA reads TGTGCAAGTCGCTTAGAGTGCCTGAATGAGCAGTTCTTC.